The 30 T cell receptor beta chains below were found in one sample sequenced in a study of human T cells and chemical hapten exposure. TCRdb fed the RACE reads into MiXCR, producing one record per CDR3 protein. In the table there are roughly 50,000 distinct CDR3 sequences, roughly 9.6% of which are singletons. Described time point: patch test 1, 2 weeks after DPC sensitization. Treatment denoted: therapeutic diphenylcyclopropenone sensitization with weekly scalp DPC. It was from unfractionated whole blood that total RNA was extracted. The input for sequencing was whole blood, taken in connection with sensitization to the hapten diphenylcyclopropenone (DPC). The receptors were gathered from a woman in her thirties or forties with alopecia areata. Some clones in this sample may be carry-over from other donors' samples.

The chain recombines TRBV29-1 with TRBJ1-3; D remains ambiguous. The CDR3 contains 14 residues. Trimming left V 6 bases short and J 2 bases short, with 14 bases between. The germline CDR1 and CDR2 sequences are SQVTM and ANQGSEA. The CDR3 reads CSVDGGQTGNTIYF. The DNA for the CDR3 is TGCAGCGTGGATGGAGGGCAAACTGGAAACACCATATATTTT.

This clonotype was seen ten or more times. This chain uses TRBV2 with TRBJ1-6; D unclear. CDR1 is SNHLY and CDR2 is FYNNEI in the germline V gene. The CDR3 is made up of 16 amino acids. Trimming cost V 2 bases and J 7 bases, with 15 bases left between them. CDR3 residues: CASSEKDYATNSPLHF. The CDR3 DNA is TGTGCCAGCAGTGAAAAGGATTACGCCACAAATTCACCCCTCCACTTT.

The J gene is TRBJ2-6, the V gene TRBV11-2; tentative D call: TRBD1 (5 bases). Germline-derived CDR1 and CDR2 are SGHAT and FQNNGV. The CDR3 loop spans 22 amino acids. The V gene lost 1 base and the J gene lost 0 bases, with 25 bases spanning the gap. CDR3 sequence (DNA): TGTGCCAGCAGCTTAGTCCCCTATCGGTGGATGGGGCCCCTCTCTGGGGCCAACGTCCTGACTTTC. It codes for CASSLVPYRWMGPLSGANVLTF.

This clonotype was detected only a few times. CDR3 bases: TGCGCCAGCAGCCAAGAAAAACCTCGCCGGGGAGGTAGCGCGGTATACGAGCAGTACTTC. Its protein is CASSQEKPRRGGSAVYEQYF. The V gene is TRBV4-1, the J gene TRBJ2-7; the D gene is possibly TRBD2 (6 bases). The CDR3 length is 20 residues. V shed 0 bases and J shed 4 bases, with 28 bases lying between them. Looked up from germline, CDR1 is MGHRA and CDR2 is YSYEKL.

This clonotype was observed at least ten times. This chain links TRBV6-1 with TRBJ1-2; D ambiguous. V was clipped by 7 bases and J by 4 bases, with 13 bases between them. CDR1 is MNHNS and CDR2 is SASEGT in the germline V gene. The CDR3 consists of 13 residues. The CDR3 nucleotides read TGTGCCAGCACACCCAGTCCTGGCTATGGCTACACCTTC. This translates into CASTPSPGYGYTF.

This clonotype was recorded a few times. The genes are TRBV12-3 or TRBV12-4 and TRBJ2-7, with D perhaps given as TRBD1 or TRBD2 (5 bases each). V was pared by 6 bases and J by 0 bases, with 12 bases between. CDR3 size: 14 residues. The CDR3 here is CASSPMGVSYEQYF. The CDR3 DNA sequence: TGTGCCAGCAGCCCGATGGGGGTCTCCTACGAGCAGTACTTC.

This clonotype came up a few times. The chain carries TRBV27 and TRBJ2-2; the D gene is possibly TRBD2 (6 bases). The CDR3 spans 13 residues. The V end lost 0 bases, the J end lost 13 bases, and 12 bases lay between the germline ends. CDR1 MNHEY and CDR2 SMNVEV come from the germline V gene (reference sequence). CDR3 loop: CASSLSRLALLFF. CDR3 nucleotide sequence: TGTGCCAGCAGTTTATCCCGGCTAGCGCTGCTGTTTTTT.

This clonotype was observed a handful of times. The gene calls are TRBV7-2 and TRBJ2-5; unclear D gene. Trimming took off 1 base at V and 3 bases at J, with 18 bases between the two ends. This CDR3 has 17 amino acids. From germline, CDR1 is SGHTA and CDR2 FQGNSA. DNA of the CDR3: TGTGCCAGCAGCTTAGTTTCTCGTGGACGGGTCAAAGAGACCCAGTACTTC. Translated: CASSLVSRGRVKETQYF.

The chain carries TRBV4-3 and TRBJ2-5, with a possible D match to TRBD1 (5 bases). Trimming shortened V by 3 bases and J by 0 bases, and 11 bases separated the two germline ends. Germline V CDR1 and CDR2: LGHNA, YSLEER. The CDR3 is made up of 15 amino acids. CDR3 sequence (DNA): TGCGCCAGCAGCCAGGGGCGTAGGTACCAAGAGACCCAGTACTTC. It translates to CASSQGRRYQETQYF.

The chain employs TRBV3-1 and TRBJ1-5, with no clear D. This CDR3 contains 14 residues. V was clipped by 0 bases and J by 4 bases, with 7 bases between them. Germline V gene data show CDR1 as LGHDT and CDR2 as YNNKEL (reference sequence). This chain's CDR3 is CASSQELGNQPQHF. The CDR3, as DNA: TGTGCCAGCAGCCAAGAATTAGGTAATCAGCCCCAGCATTTT.

V usage is TRBV12-3 or TRBV12-4 and J usage is TRBJ1-6; perhaps TRBD1 as D (5 bases). Between the trimmed V and J ends, which lost 4 bases and 6 bases, there was a span of 10 bases. CDR3 length: 14 residues. As DNA, the CDR3 is TGTGCCAGCAGTTCCGGGACGGTTAATTCACCCCTCCACTTT. Protein sequence: CASSSGTVNSPLHF.

The chain joins TRBV2 to TRBJ2-3; possibly TRBD1 for D (5 bases). V was shortened by 6 bases and J by 5 bases, with 12 bases between the two germline ends. The CDR3 spans 13 residues. CDR1 is SNHLY and CDR2 is FYNNEI in the germline V gene. This CDR3 reads CASRQGFGDTQYF. Written as DNA, the CDR3 is TGTGCCAGCAGGCAGGGCTTCGGAGATACGCAGTATTTT.

The table lists this clonotype with a few counts. The chain couples TRBV5-4 to TRBJ2-5; perhaps TRBD1 as D (6 bases). The V gene's germline CDR1 is SGHNT and CDR2 YYREEE (reference sequence). The CDR3 covers 15 residues. V lost 0 bases and J 2 bases, leaving 11 bases between the germline ends. The chain's CDR3 is CASSLGSGDQETQYF. CDR3 nucleotides: TGTGCCAGCAGCTTGGGGTCAGGGGATCAAGAGACCCAGTACTTC.

The chain joins TRBV20-1 to TRBJ2-2; unclear D gene. CDR3 length: 13 residues. Trimming left V 1 base short and J 3 bases short, with 6 bases between. In germline, CDR1 is DFQATT, CDR2 SNEGSKA (reference sequence). CDR3 loop: CSARVAYTGELFF. The CDR3 coding sequence is TGCAGTGCTAGAGTCGCATACACCGGGGAGCTGTTTTTT.

CDR3 region: CASSPSGRLEQYF. For the CDR3, the DNA is TGTGCCAGCAGTCCATCCGGACGGCTCGAGCAGTACTTC. This chain links TRBV12-3 or TRBV12-4 with TRBJ2-7; D unclear. Trimming left V 5 bases short and J 6 bases short, with 14 bases between. This CDR3 has 13 residues.

The chain carries TRBV18 and TRBJ1-4; tentative D call: TRBD1 (5 bases). Germline V gene sequence: CDR1 KGHSH, CDR2 LQKENI. This CDR3 spans 16 amino acids. The V gene lost 2 bases and the J gene lost 5 bases, with 15 bases spanning the gap. CDR3 sequence: CASSPSSGRPNEKLFF. The CDR3 nucleotides read TGTGCCAGCTCACCATCATCGGGACGGCCGAATGAAAAACTGTTTTTT.

This clonotype was seen repeatedly, ten times or more. The gene calls are TRBV4-3 and TRBJ1-6; no definite D call. Germline CDR1 LGHNA, CDR2 YSLEER. Trimming took off 3 bases at V and 10 bases at J, with 13 bases between the two ends. This CDR3 has 14 amino acids. The CDR3 sequence is CASSQGLVRSPLHF. As DNA, the CDR3 is TGCGCCAGCAGCCAGGGTCTCGTCAGGTCACCCCTCCACTTT.

The table lists this clonotype with many counts. The rearrangement joins TRBV20-1 to TRBJ2-1; the match to TRBD2 covers 13 bases. V was clipped by 5 bases and J by 4 bases; unmatched bases: 8. CDR3 length: 16 residues. Germline V lookup: CDR1 DFQATT, CDR2 SNEGSKA (reference sequence). The CDR3 DNA reads TGCAGTGCTCCGAAAGGGACTAGCGGGACTTACAATGAGCAGTTCTTC. Translated, it gives CSAPKGTSGTYNEQFF.

Here the CDR3 reads CASSPQGGVRAYGYTF. The CDR3 nucleotides read TGTGCCAGCAGCCCCCAGGGAGGGGTAAGGGCCTATGGCTACACCTTC. The chain joins TRBV7-8 to TRBJ1-2; D might be TRBD1 (5 bases). The length of the CDR3 is 16 residues. Germline V lookup: CDR1 SGHVS, CDR2 FQNEAQ. Trimming left V 5 bases short and J 4 bases short, with 20 bases between.

In its sample, this clonotype was seen many times. V is TRBV7-3 and J is TRBJ1-1; 10 bases match TRBD1. With 5 bases clipped from V and 8 bases from J, the junction kept 14 bases outside the gene matches. Germline CDR1 and CDR2: SGHTA and FQGTGA. The CDR3 totals 16 residues. CDR3 DNA sequence: TGTGCCAGCAGCCCCCACGGACAGGGGGGCGCTGAGGAAGCTTTCTTT. It encodes CASSPHGQGGAEEAFF.

Written as DNA, the CDR3 is TGTGCCAGCAGTTACTCCCGACTAGCTCTCAACACAGATACGCAGTATTTT. Translation: CASSYSRLALNTDTQYF. V usage is TRBV6-5 and J usage is TRBJ2-3, with 7 bases aligning to TRBD2. The CDR3 runs 17 residues. Germline-derived CDR1 and CDR2 are MNHEY and SVGAGI. V lost 0 bases to trimming and J lost 2 bases; unmatched junction nucleotides: 8.

This clonotype has more than one count but fewer than ten. The chain links TRBV7-3 to TRBJ2-3; 8 bases are shared with TRBD2. This CDR3 is built from 15 residues. Trimming removed 3 bases from V and 0 bases from J; junction bases left unmatched: 2. Per the germline V gene, CDR1 is SGHTA and CDR2 is FQGTGA. CDR3 sequence (DNA): TGTGCCAGCAGCTTGAGCGGGGGTAGCACAGATACGCAGTATTTT. Amino acid sequence: CASSLSGGSTDTQYF.

This clonotype was counted many times. The chain employs TRBV7-8 and TRBJ2-5; D might be TRBD1 (5 bases). The CDR3 extends over 14 amino acids. Germline CDR1 reads SGHVS; CDR2 reads FQNEAQ. V lost 2 bases and J 4 bases, leaving 11 bases between the germline ends. The CDR3 region has the DNA TGTGCCAGCAGCTTACGTGACAGCCCAGAGACCCAGTACTTC. Protein: CASSLRDSPETQYF.

This clonotype was recorded many times. The rearrangement links TRBV14 to TRBJ1-3; D is uncertain. V was shortened by 1 base and J by 2 bases, with 9 bases between the two germline ends. In germline, CDR1 is SGHDN, CDR2 FVKESK. The CDR3 length is 15 residues. The CDR3 DNA is TGTGCCAGCAGCCAAGTGGGGAGTCCTGGAAACACCATATATTTT. Its translation: CASSQVGSPGNTIYF.

This clonotype has more than one count but fewer than ten. The J gene is TRBJ1-6, the V gene TRBV28; D remains unclear. This CDR3 comprises 15 residues. Deletions cut 5 bases from V and 7 bases from J, with 15 bases between. CDR1 is MDHEN, CDR2 SYDVKM, per germline. CDR3 protein: CASSLAPSGNSPLHF. CDR3 DNA: TGTGCCAGCAGTCTAGCGCCGAGCGGAAATTCACCCCTCCACTTT.

This clonotype was seen more than once but under ten times. The J gene is TRBJ2-1, the V gene TRBV7-2; 7 nucleotides align to TRBD2. V lost 2 bases, J lost 7 bases, and 8 bases stayed unmatched. Germline loops: CDR1 SGHTA, CDR2 FQGNSA. This CDR3 contains 15 residues. In DNA form, the CDR3 reads TGTGCCAGCAGCTTATCTTGGGGGGGAAGGAATGAGCAGTTCTTC. This codes for CASSLSWGGRNEQFF.

This clonotype was detected ten times or more. The V gene is TRBV11-2, the J gene TRBJ1-2; D possibly corresponds to TRBD1 (6 bases). This CDR3 has 13 residues. Germline lookup yields CDR1 SGHAT and CDR2 FQNNGV. The ends were cut back, 5 bases at V and 4 bases at J, with 11 bases in the middle. The DNA of the CDR3 is TGTGCCAGCAGCCCAAGACAGGTCTATGGCTACACCTTC. Its translation is CASSPRQVYGYTF.

This clonotype was seen more than once but under ten times. V and J are TRBV27 and TRBJ1-2; no clear D. The CDR3 sequence is 15 residues long. The germline gives CDR1 MNHEY, CDR2 SMNVEV (reference sequence). The germline V and J ends were trimmed by 6 bases and 0 bases, with 14 bases remaining between them. The CDR3 loop reads CASRPRAPANYGYTF. The DNA for the CDR3 is TGTGCCAGCAGACCCCGCGCTCCAGCTAACTATGGCTACACCTTC.

This chain connects TRBV5-1 to TRBJ2-1; the D gene could be TRBD1 or TRBD2 (5 bases each). This CDR3 comprises 16 residues. The V and J ends lost 3 bases and 2 bases respectively, with 15 bases between them. Germline values: CDR1 SGHRS, CDR2 YFSETQ. CDR3 sequence: CASSSGTPGTYNEQFF. The DNA of the CDR3 is TGCGCCAGCAGCTCCGGGACCCCGGGCACCTACAATGAGCAGTTCTTC.

This clonotype has just a few counts. The chain combines TRBV6-1 with TRBJ2-2; possibly TRBD1 for D (7 bases). Trimming took 1 base from V and 6 from J, leaving 12 bases between them. The CDR3 loop spans 15 amino acids. CDR1 MNHNS and CDR2 SASEGT come from the germline V gene. In nucleotides, the CDR3 is TGTGCCAGCAGTGAAGTAGGCAGGGGGGCCGGGGAGCTGTTTTTT. As protein: CASSEVGRGAGELFF.